The present T cell receptor (beta chain) was sequenced within a study of control samples from healthy donors and cancer patients. The assay was immunoSEQ multiplex PCR, and TCRdb's table has in-frame clones only and misses some. The table shows 150,000 to 200,000 clones, with roughly 90% occurring only once. Comment on this clone: Sequence at one end of the junction differs from germline and may be a read error.

This CDR3 region has 15 residues. The germline CDR1 and CDR2 sequences are SQVTM and ANQGSEA. The sequence came from a man between 25 and 39 years old in good health. The material sequenced was blood. This chain connects TRBV29-1 to TRBJ2-2, with 8 bases that match TRBD2. CDR3 sequence reads: CSVPRTSGSGGGLFF. In nucleotides, the CDR3 is TGCAGCGTCCCCAGAACTAGCGGCTCTGGAGGGGGGCTGTTTTTT.